Presented here are 5 T cell receptor beta chains from one specimen sequenced in a study of blood T cell repertoires in COVID-19. The assay was immunoSEQ multiplex PCR, and TCRdb's table has in-frame clones only and misses some. In the table there are about 220,000 clones, roughly 82% of which are singletons. Sequencing was carried out using peripheral blood. The receptors were gathered from a woman in her 70s with acute or convalescent COVID-19.

In nucleotides, the CDR3 is TGTGCCAGCTCCCCTGCGTCTGGGGCCAACGTCCTGACTTTC. This sequence encodes CASSPASGANVLTF. V and J are TRBV18 and TRBJ2-6; D not certain. Per the germline V gene, CDR1 is KGHSH and CDR2 is LQKENI. Trimming took 6 bases from V and 1 from J, leaving 7 bases between them. The CDR3 runs 14 residues. The variable domain in full, completed from reference TRBV18 and TRBJ2-6, reads NAGVMQNPRHLVRRRGQEARLRCSPMKGHSHVYWYRQLPEEGLKFMVYLQKENIIDESGMPKERFSAEFPKEGPSILRIQQVVRGDSAAYFCASSPASGANVLTFGAGSRLTVL.

This clone has at least ten counts. CDR3 in amino acids: CASSVTGQGYEQYF. CDR3 coding DNA: TGCGCCAGCAGTGTCACAGGGCAGGGGTACGAGCAGTACTTC. This chain joins TRBV10-2 and TRBJ2-7; maybe TRBD1 (6 bases). The V end was cut by 4 bases, the J end by 4 bases, with 14 bases between. This CDR3 is 14 amino acids long. Germline assignment: CDR1 WSHSY and CDR2 SAAADI.

This clone came up a few times. The chain has TRBV7-2 and TRBJ1-4; 10 bases match TRBD1. V shed 5 bases, J shed 5 bases, and the junction held 8 bases outside the gene matches. The CDR3 runs to 16 residues. Germline values: CDR1 SGHTA, CDR2 FQGNSA. CDR3 bases: TGTGCCAGCAGCCCCCGAGGGACAGGGGTAAATGAAAAACTGTTTTTT. It translates to CASSPRGTGVNEKLFF.

V usage is TRBV6-5 and J usage is TRBJ1-6; D remains unclear. V lost 4 bases and J lost 5, with 12 bases in between. Germline lookup yields CDR1 MNHEY and CDR2 SVGAGI. The CDR3 is 15 residues long. CDR3 sequence: CASSSTWRNNSPLHF. The CDR3 DNA reads as TGTGCCAGCAGTTCGACATGGAGGAATAATTCACCCCTCCACTTT.

The chain combines TRBV6-2 or TRBV6-3 with TRBJ2-1, with D tentatively TRBD1 (6 bases). The germline gives CDR1 MNHEY, CDR2 SVGEGT. Trimming removed 6 bases at V and 0 bases at J, with 15 bases between. This CDR3 contains 16 residues. CDR3 region: CASRPGQRSSYNEQFF. In DNA, the CDR3 is TGTGCCAGCAGACCTGGACAGAGGAGCTCCTACAATGAGCAGTTCTTC.